This record concerns one T cell receptor (beta chain) sequence. This entry is derived from a study of shared clonotypes between healthy human individuals. Study summary: Samples came from a couple of female and a few male donors aged 18 to 49.

TCRdb keeps only in-frame clones here, not all; method: immunoSEQ multiplex PCR. Of 550,000 to 800,000 clones in the sample, less than 95% are singletons; the top ten hold around a third. Per the germline V gene, CDR1 is SGHNT and CDR2 is YENEEA. The CDR3 totals 16 residues. The J segment lost 5 bases and the V segment lost 1 base, leaving 7 bases of the junction unmatched. This rearrangement joins TRBV11-3 to TRBJ1-1; 10 bases line up with TRBD1. Input material: memory CD8+ T cells from PBMCs. The subset was: CD45RO+ cells pooled with CCR7-negative TemRA cells. This receptor was taken from a man between 18 and 29 years old in good health. Some clones in this sample may be carry-over from other donors' samples. In DNA, the CDR3 is TGTGCCAGCAGCTTAGGATCTGGGACAGGGGCTACTGAAGCTTTCTTT. Amino acid sequence: CASSLGSGTGATEAFF.